This is a list of T cell receptor beta chains from one sample in a study of blood T cell repertoires in COVID-19. Data came from immunoSEQ multiplex PCR; TCRdb stores just in-frame clones and leaves some out. Of 70,000 or so clones detected, over 70% appear once; the ten largest clones hold 2.5%. The sequenced material came from peripheral blood. Receptors originate from a man older than 75 with active or convalescent COVID-19. Each CDR3 is given with its conserved first and last residue. The D gene is left open where the match is weak. Not every row has a clone size; where given, it reads once, few, many or a size class.

TRBD2	.	TRBV12-3/TRBV12-4	TRBJ2-1	CASSFGLAGMQFF	TGTGCCAGCAGTTTCGGGCTAGCGGGGATGCAGTTCTTC
.	.	TRBV5-1	TRBJ1-5	CASSFGGRDQPQHF	TGCGCCAGCAGCTTCGGGGGGCGAGATCAGCCCCAGCATTTT
TRBD2	.	TRBV7-6	TRBJ2-1	CASSLRGASGPNEQFF	TGTGCCAGCAGCTTAAGGGGGGCTAGCGGGCCCAATGAGCAGTTCTTC
TRBD1	.	TRBV5-6	TRBJ1-6	CASTDFSAGGFGSPLHF	TGTGCCAGCACCGATTTTTCGGCAGGGGGATTCGGTTCACCCCTCCACTTT
TRBD2	.	TRBV5-1	TRBJ2-6	CASSLAGGAGANVLTF	TGCGCCAGCAGCTTGGCCGGGGGGGCTGGGGCCAACGTCCTGACTTTC
.	.	TRBV7-2	TRBJ2-2	CASSPYSGVNTGELFF	TGTGCCAGCAGCCCCTATTCAGGGGTCAACACCGGGGAGCTGTTTTTT
TRBD1	.	TRBV30	TRBJ1-6	CASTGQGNSPLHF	TGTGCCTCCACGGGACAGGGAAATTCACCCCTCCACTTT
TRBD2	.	TRBV28	TRBJ2-7	CASRTSAKYEQYF	TGTGCCAGCAGAACTAGCGCTAAGTACGAGCAGTACTTC
.	.	TRBV5-1	TRBJ2-2	CASSLSGINTGELFF	TGCGCCAGCAGCTTGTCCGGGATCAACACCGGGGAGCTGTTTTTT
.	.	TRBV10-1	TRBJ2-3	CASSESGTSTDTQYF	TGCGCCAGCAGTGAGTCGGGGACTAGCACAGATACGCAGTATTTT
TRBD1	.	TRBV28	TRBJ1-1	CASRSTGVNTEAFF	TGTGCCAGCAGATCCACAGGGGTGAACACTGAAGCTTTCTTT
.	.	TRBV14	TRBJ2-3	CASSQRALWSDTQYF	TGTGCCAGCAGCCAGCGGGCCCTATGGTCAGATACGCAGTATTTT
.	.	TRBV15	TRBJ2-7	CATSRDPHYEQYF	TGTGCCACCAGCAGAGATCCCCACTACGAGCAGTACTTC
TRBD1	.	TRBV6-5	TRBJ2-6	CASSYSTGAGANVLTF	TGTGCCAGCAGTTACTCTACAGGGGCTGGGGCCAACGTCCTGACTTTC
.	.	TRBV4-2	TRBJ2-3	CASSQESQGKRDTQYF	TGTGCCAGCAGCCAAGAATCCCAGGGAAAGAGGGATACGCAGTATTTT
TRBD2	.	TRBV2	TRBJ2-1	CATGTSGMGNEQFF	TGTGCCACCGGGACTAGCGGGATGGGCAATGAGCAGTTCTTC
TRBD1	.	TRBV30	TRBJ1-6	CAWDRGGNSPLHF	TGTGCCTGGGACAGGGGTGGCAATTCACCCCTCCACTTT
TRBD2	once	TRBV24-1	TRBJ2-4	CATRRPEDCRGVFKNIQYF	TGTGCCACCAGAAGGCCGGAAGATTGTCGGGGGGTATTCAAAAACATTCAGTACTTC
.	.	TRBV12-3/TRBV12-4	TRBJ1-5	CASSLGRWQPQHF	TGTGCCAGCAGTTTAGGGAGGTGGCAGCCCCAGCATTTT
.	.	TRBV7-8	TRBJ1-1	CASSPQGRNTEAFF	TGTGCCAGCAGCCCACAGGGCCGGAACACTGAAGCTTTCTTT
TRBD2	.	TRBV11-3	TRBJ2-7	CASSLGAGFEQYF	TGTGCCAGCAGCTTAGGAGCGGGATTCGAGCAGTACTTC
.	.	TRBV7-2	TRBJ2-7	CASSPGPGELYEQYF	TGTGCCAGCAGCCCCGGGCCAGGGGAACTTTACGAGCAGTACTTC
TRBD1	.	TRBV18	TRBJ2-5	CASSPRTGKQETQYF	TGTGCCAGCTCCCCCAGGACAGGGAAACAAGAGACCCAGTACTTC
.	.	TRBV4-2	TRBJ2-3	CASSQDRRRGGIDTQYF	TGTGCCAGCAGCCAAGATCGGCGGAGGGGGGGAATAGATACGCAGTATTTT
.	.	TRBV19	TRBJ2-7	CASSVSSGRYGFSYEQYF	TGTGCCAGTAGCGTTTCGTCCGGGAGATACGGTTTCTCCTACGAGCAGTACTTC
.	.	TRBV4-1	TRBJ2-6	CASSQEGSLNSGANVLTF	TGCGCCAGCAGCCAAGAGGGCAGTCTGAACTCTGGGGCCAACGTCCTGACTTTC
TRBD2	.	TRBV3-1/TRBV3-2	TRBJ2-1	CASSQGLAGVNEQFF	TGTGCCAGCAGCCAAGGGCTAGCGGGAGTCAATGAGCAGTTCTTC
.	.	TRBV5-1	TRBJ2-3	CASSLAVASGTDTQYF	TGCGCCAGCAGCTTGGCCGTAGCTAGCGGCACAGATACGCAGTATTTT
.	few	TRBV29-1	TRBJ2-2	CSAQGPKNTGELFF	TGCAGCGCTCAGGGTCCAAAGAACACCGGGGAGCTGTTTTTT
.	.	TRBV5-1	TRBJ1-1	CASSLEFGRTEAFF	TGCGCCAGCAGCTTGGAATTTGGTCGGACTGAAGCTTTCTTT
.	.	TRBV21-1	TRBJ2-7	CASSEPQGSSYEQYF	TGTGCCAGCAGCGAACCACAGGGTAGCTCCTACGAGCAGTACTTC
TRBD2	few	TRBV12-3/TRBV12-4	TRBJ2-5	CASRRGAETQYF	TGTGCCAGCAGGCGGGGGGCTGAGACCCAGTACTTC
.	.	TRBV30	TRBJ2-2	CAWSSRVGSGELFF	TGTGCCTGGAGTTCGAGGGTAGGGTCCGGGGAGCTGTTTTTT
.	.	TRBV19	TRBJ1-1	CASYTGITEAFF	TGTGCCTCCTACACAGGGATCACTGAAGCTTTCTTT
TRBD1	once	TRBV4-2	TRBJ1-2	CASSQDSGTALGYTF	TGTGCCAGCAGCCAAGATTCCGGGACAGCCTTGGGCTACACCTTC
TRBD1	.	TRBV6-4	TRBJ2-3	CASSNEQGGTQYF	TGTGCCAGCAGCAATGAACAGGGGGGTACGCAGTATTTT
.	once	TRBV14	TRBJ2-5	CASSQSTSGGTQYF	TGTGCCAGCAGCCAATCTACCTCTGGAGGGACCCAGTACTTC
TRBD1	once	TRBV5-5	TRBJ1-4	CASSPNRDSYEKLFF	TGTGCCAGCAGCCCGAACCGGGACAGCTATGAAAAACTGTTTTTT
.	.	TRBV7-2	TRBJ2-1	CASSLAGLISYNEQFF	TGTGCCAGCAGCTTAGCCGGACTGATCTCCTACAATGAGCAGTTCTTC
.	once	TRBV6-1	TRBJ2-3	CASSVGGGFSAPSTDTQYF	TGTGCCAGCAGTGTTGGTGGAGGGTTTAGCGCCCCTAGCACAGATACGCAGTATTTT
.	.	TRBV9	TRBJ2-3	CASSVGGAGTDTQYF	TGTGCCAGCAGCGTCGGCGGGGCGGGCACAGATACGCAGTATTTT
.	.	TRBV30	TRBJ2-5	CAWKLGETQYF	TGTGCCTGGAAACTCGGAGAGACCCAGTACTTC
TRBD1	.	TRBV30	TRBJ2-2	CACSGTGKNTGELFF	TGTGCCTGTTCAGGGACAGGGAAGAACACCGGGGAGCTGTTTTTT
.	.	TRBV18	TRBJ1-1	CASRIGGQVSEAFF	TGTGCCAGCCGCATTGGGGGACAAGTTAGTGAAGCTTTCTTT
TRBD1	few	TRBV10-3	TRBJ2-7	CAISGQGAGYEQYF	TGTGCCATCAGTGGGCAGGGGGCAGGCTACGAGCAGTACTTC
.	.	TRBV27	TRBJ1-2	CASSLVPAGGYTF	TGTGCCAGCAGTTTGGTCCCGGCGGGTGGCTACACCTTC
.	.	TRBV7-9	TRBJ2-5	CASSQGGRRDGETQYF	TGTGCCAGCAGCCAGGGCGGACGGCGGGATGGAGAGACCCAGTACTTC
TRBD1	.	TRBV6-2/TRBV6-3	TRBJ1-1	CASSRDRMNTEAFF	TGTGCCAGCAGTAGGGACAGAATGAACACTGAAGCTTTCTTT
TRBD2	.	TRBV7-9	TRBJ2-1	CASSIGGSRNEQFF	TGTGCCAGCAGCATTGGCGGGAGTCGGAATGAGCAGTTCTTC
.	once	TRBV28	TRBJ2-7	CASMGGATYEQYF	TGTGCCAGCATGGGGGGGGCAACCTACGAGCAGTACTTC
TRBD2	few	TRBV5-4	TRBJ2-3	CASSSKKRGTDTQYF	TGTGCCAGCAGCTCGAAAAAGCGGGGTACAGATACGCAGTATTTT
TRBD2	.	TRBV28	TRBJ2-7	CASSMGLAIEQYF	TGTGCCAGCAGTATGGGACTAGCGATCGAGCAGTACTTC
TRBD1	.	TRBV6-1	TRBJ1-3	CASSDWDRVLSGNTIYF	TGTGCCAGCAGTGATTGGGACAGGGTTCTCTCTGGAAACACCATATATTTT
TRBD1	.	TRBV18	TRBJ2-7	CASSPETGYYEQYF	TGTGCCAGCTCACCCGAGACAGGGTACTACGAGCAGTACTTC
.	.	TRBV6-1	TRBJ2-7	CASSEVTSYEQYF	TGTGCCAGCAGTGAAGTGACTAGCTACGAGCAGTACTTC